This TCR beta chain appears in the sequencing data of a study of cytomegalovirus exposure and HLA in healthy donors. The length of the CDR3 is 16 residues. Germline V gives CDR1 SGHDT, CDR2 YYEEEE. J gave up 5 bases and V 0 bases, and 9 bases lay outside the gene matches. Amplification used 60 Vbeta primers and 13 Jbeta primers. The protocol was immunoSEQ multiplex PCR, while the TCRdb copy is restricted to in-frame clones and leaves out a portion. The ten most abundant clones cover less than 3.5% of a sample with approximately 110,000 clones. This receptor was taken from a man younger than 40 in good health and CMV-seronegative. The sample was PBMCs. J is TRBJ2-5 and V is TRBV5-6, with 8 nucleotides matching TRBD2. The CDR3 sequence is CASSLGAGDPGETQYF. CDR3 sequence (DNA): TGTGCCAGCAGCTTGGGAGCGGGAGACCCGGGGGAGACCCAGTACTTC.